The TCR beta chain under discussion was sequenced for a study of OX40 agonist ivuxolimab in advanced cancers. On the study more broadly: Participants, roughly 81% male, averaged approximately 65 years of age, ranging from roughly 23 to 80.

TCRdb keeps only in-frame clones here, not all; method: immunoSEQ multiplex PCR. Among roughly 45,000 clones listed, 80% to 85% were seen once. The CDR3 length is 15 residues. Trimming cost V 0 bases and J 5 bases, with 11 bases left between them. Germline CDR1 MGHRA, CDR2 YSYEKL. The receptor comes from an adult with an advanced solid tumor such as melanoma, head and neck, liver or kidney cancer. The chain employs TRBV4-1 and TRBJ1-5, with no clear D. The sample here was CD4+ or CD8+ T cells sorted from blood, taken in a trial of the OX40 agonist ivuxolimab. The CDR3 nucleotides are TGCGCCAGCAGCCAAGATGAACGGGCGGATCAGCCCCAGCATTTT. Translation: CASSQDERADQPQHF.